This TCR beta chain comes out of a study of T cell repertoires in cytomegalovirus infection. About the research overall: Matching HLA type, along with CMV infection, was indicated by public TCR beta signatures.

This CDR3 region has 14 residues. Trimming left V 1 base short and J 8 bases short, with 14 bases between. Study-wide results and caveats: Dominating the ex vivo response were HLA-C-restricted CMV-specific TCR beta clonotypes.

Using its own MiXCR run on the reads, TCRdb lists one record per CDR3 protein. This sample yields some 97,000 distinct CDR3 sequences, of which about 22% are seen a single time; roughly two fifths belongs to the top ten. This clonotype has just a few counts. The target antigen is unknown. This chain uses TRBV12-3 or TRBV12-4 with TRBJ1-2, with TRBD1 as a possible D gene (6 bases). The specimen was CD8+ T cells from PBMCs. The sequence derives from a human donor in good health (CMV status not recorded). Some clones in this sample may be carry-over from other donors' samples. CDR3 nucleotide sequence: TGTGCCAGCAGTTTAGGGCGACAGGCCCTCGGCTACACCTTC. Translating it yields CASSLGRQALGYTF.